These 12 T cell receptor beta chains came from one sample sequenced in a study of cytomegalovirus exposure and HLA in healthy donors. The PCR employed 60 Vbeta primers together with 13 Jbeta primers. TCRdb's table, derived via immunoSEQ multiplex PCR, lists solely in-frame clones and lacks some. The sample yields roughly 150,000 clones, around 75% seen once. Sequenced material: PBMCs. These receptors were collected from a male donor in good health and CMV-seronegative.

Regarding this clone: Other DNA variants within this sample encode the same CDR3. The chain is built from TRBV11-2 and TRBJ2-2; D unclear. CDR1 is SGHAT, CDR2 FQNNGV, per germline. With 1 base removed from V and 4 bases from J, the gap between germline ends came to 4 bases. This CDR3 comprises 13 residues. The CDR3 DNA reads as TGTGCCAGCAGCTTAGGCGGCACCGGGGAGCTGTTTTTT. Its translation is CASSLGGTGELFF.

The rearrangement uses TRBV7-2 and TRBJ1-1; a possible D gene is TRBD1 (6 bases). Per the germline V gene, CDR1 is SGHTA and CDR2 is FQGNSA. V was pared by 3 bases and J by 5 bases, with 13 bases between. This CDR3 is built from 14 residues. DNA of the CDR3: TGTGCCAGCAGCTTGCAGGTCAGGGGAACTGAAGCTTTCTTT. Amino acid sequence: CASSLQVRGTEAFF.

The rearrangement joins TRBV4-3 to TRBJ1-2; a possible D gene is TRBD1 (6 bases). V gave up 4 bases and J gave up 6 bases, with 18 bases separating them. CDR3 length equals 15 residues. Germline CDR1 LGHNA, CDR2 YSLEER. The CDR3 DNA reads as TGCGCCAGCAGCCCCCGACCAGGGGCTGCTGATGGCTACACCTTC. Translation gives CASSPRPGAADGYTF.

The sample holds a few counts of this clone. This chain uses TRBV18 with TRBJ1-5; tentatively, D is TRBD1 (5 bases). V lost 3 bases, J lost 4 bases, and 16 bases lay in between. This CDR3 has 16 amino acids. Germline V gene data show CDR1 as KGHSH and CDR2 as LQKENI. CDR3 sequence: CASSPTKDSLNQPQHF. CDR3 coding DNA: TGTGCCAGCTCACCTACCAAAGACAGCCTTAATCAGCCCCAGCATTTT.

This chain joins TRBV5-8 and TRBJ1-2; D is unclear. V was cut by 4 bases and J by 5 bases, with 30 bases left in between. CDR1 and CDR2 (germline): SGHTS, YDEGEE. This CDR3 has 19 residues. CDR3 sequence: CASSELMAAALLARYGYTF. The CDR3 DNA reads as TGTGCCAGCAGCGAACTGATGGCAGCGGCTCTCTTGGCCCGGTATGGCTACACCTTC.

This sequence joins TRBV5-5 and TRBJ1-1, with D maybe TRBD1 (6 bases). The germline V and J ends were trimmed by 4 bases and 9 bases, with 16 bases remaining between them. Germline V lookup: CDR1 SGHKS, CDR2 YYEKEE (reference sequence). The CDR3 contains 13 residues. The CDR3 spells CASSGGDRRQAFF. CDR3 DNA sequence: TGTGCCAGCAGCGGGGGAGACAGGAGGCAAGCTTTCTTT.

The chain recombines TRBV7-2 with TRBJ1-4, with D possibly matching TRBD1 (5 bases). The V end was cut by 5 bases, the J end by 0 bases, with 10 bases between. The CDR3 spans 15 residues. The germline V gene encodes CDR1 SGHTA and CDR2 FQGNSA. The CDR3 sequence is CASSPQGATNEKLFF. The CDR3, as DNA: TGTGCCAGCAGCCCCCAGGGTGCAACTAATGAAAAACTGTTTTTT. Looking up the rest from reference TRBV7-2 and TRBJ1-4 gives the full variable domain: GAGVSQSPSNKVTEKGKDVELRCDPISGHTALYWYRQSLGQGLEFLIYFQGNSAPDKSGLPSDRFSAERTGGSVSTLTIQRTQQEDSAVYLCASSPQGATNEKLFFGSGTQLSVL.

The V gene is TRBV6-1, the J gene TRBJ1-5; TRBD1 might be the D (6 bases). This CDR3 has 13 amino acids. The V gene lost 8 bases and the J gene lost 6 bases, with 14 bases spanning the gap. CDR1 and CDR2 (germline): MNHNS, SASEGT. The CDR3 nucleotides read TGTGCCAGCCTCAGACAGGCGAGTCAGCCCCAGCATTTT. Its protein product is CASLRQASQPQHF.

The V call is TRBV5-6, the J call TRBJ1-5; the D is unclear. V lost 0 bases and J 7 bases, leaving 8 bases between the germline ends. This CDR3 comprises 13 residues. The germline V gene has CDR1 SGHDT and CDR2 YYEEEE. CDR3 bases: TGTGCCAGCAGCTTGGTTGGGAGACAGCCCCAGCATTTT. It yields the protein CASSLVGRQPQHF.

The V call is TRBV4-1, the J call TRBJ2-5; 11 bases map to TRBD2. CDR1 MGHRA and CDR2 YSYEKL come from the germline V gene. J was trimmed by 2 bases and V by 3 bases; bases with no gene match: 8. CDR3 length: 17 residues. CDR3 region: CASSQGPLAGEQETQYF. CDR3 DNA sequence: TGCGCCAGCAGCCAGGGCCCACTAGCGGGGGAACAAGAGACCCAGTACTTC.

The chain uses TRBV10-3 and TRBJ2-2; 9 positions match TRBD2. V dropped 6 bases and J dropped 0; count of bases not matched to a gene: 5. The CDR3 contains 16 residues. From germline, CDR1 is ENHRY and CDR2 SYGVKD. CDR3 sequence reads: CAIRRAGGPNTGELFF. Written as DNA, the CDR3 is TGTGCCATCAGGAGAGCGGGGGGACCGAACACCGGGGAGCTGTTTTTT.

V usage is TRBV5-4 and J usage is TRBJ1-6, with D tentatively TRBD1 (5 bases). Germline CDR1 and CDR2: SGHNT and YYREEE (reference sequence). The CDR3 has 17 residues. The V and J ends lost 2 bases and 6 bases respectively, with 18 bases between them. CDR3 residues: CASSFAPPTASNSPLHF. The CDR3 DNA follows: TGTGCCAGCAGCTTTGCCCCCCCGACAGCCTCTAATTCACCCCTCCACTTT.